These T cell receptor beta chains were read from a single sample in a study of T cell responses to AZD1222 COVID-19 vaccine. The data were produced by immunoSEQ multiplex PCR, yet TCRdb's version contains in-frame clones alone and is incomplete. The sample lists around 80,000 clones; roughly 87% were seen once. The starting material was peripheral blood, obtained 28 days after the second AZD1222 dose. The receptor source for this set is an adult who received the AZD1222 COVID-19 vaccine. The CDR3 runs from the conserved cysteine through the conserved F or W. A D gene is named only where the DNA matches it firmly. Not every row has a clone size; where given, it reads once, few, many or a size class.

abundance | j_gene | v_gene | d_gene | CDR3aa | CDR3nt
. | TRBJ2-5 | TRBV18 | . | CASSLIAEPETQYF | TGTGCCAGCTCGCTAATAGCGGAGCCGGAGACCCAGTACTTC
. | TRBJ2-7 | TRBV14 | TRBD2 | CASSQELAGNYEQYF | TGTGCCAGCAGCCAAGAGTTAGCGGGGAACTACGAGCAGTACTTC
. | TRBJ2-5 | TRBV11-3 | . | CASSLRGVQETQYF | TGTGCCAGCAGCTTAAGGGGCGTCCAAGAGACCCAGTACTTC
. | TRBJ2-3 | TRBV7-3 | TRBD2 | CASSPTSGRVLGDTQYF | TGTGCCAGCAGCCCGACTAGCGGGAGGGTACTTGGGGATACGCAGTATTTT
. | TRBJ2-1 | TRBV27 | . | CASSPLAGLYNEQFF | TGTGCCAGCAGTCCGCTGGCGGGGCTCTACAATGAGCAGTTCTTC
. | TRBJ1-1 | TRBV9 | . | CASSIFDSPRKAFF | TGTGCCAGCAGCATATTCGACAGCCCCCGAAAAGCTTTCTTT
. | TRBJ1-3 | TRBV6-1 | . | CASSEGHSGNTIYF | TGTGCCAGCAGTGAAGGACACTCTGGAAACACCATATATTTT
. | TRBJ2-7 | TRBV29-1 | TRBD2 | CSVVVAGEFAEQYF | TGCAGCGTTGTGGTTGCGGGAGAGTTTGCCGAGCAGTACTTC
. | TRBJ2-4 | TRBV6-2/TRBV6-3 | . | CASGYSKIKKYF | TGTGCCAGCGGATACTCCAAAATTAAGAAGTACTTC
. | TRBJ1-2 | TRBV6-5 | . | CASSFTGDDGYTF | TGTGCCAGCAGCTTCACAGGAGACGATGGCTACACCTTC
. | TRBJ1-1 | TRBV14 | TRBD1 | CASSQPGTGLEAFF | TGTGCCAGCAGCCAGCCCGGGACAGGGCTTGAAGCTTTCTTT
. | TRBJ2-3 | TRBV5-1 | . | CASSLIADTDTQYF | TGCGCCAGCAGCTTGATAGCGGACACAGATACGCAGTATTTT
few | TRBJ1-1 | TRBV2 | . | CATPRTAVGFMNTEAFF | TGTGCCACCCCTAGGACCGCCGTTGGGTTTATGAACACTGAAGCTTTCTTT
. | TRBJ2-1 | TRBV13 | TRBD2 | CASSLRSSGTYNEQFF | TGTGCCAGCAGCCTAAGGTCTAGCGGAACTTACAATGAGCAGTTCTTC
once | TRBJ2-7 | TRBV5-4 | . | CASSLEWSYEQYF | TGTGCCAGCAGCTTGGAATGGTCCTACGAGCAGTACTTC
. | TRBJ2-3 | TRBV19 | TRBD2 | CASSIGLAGITDTQYF | TGTGCCAGTAGTATCGGACTAGCGGGGATCACAGATACGCAGTATTTT
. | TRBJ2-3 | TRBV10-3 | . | CAISASGPETDTQYF | TGTGCCATCAGTGCATCGGGACCAGAGACAGATACGCAGTATTTT
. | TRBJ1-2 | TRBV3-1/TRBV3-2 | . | CASSQVPGVNYGYTF | TGTGCCAGCAGCCAAGTTCCGGGGGTCAACTATGGCTACACCTTC
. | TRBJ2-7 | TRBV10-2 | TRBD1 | CASSVTTGGRPYEQYF | TGCGCCAGCAGTGTGACGACAGGGGGCCGCCCCTACGAGCAGTACTTC
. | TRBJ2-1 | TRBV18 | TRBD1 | CASSPGQADEQFF | TGTGCCAGCTCACCGGGACAGGCCGATGAGCAGTTCTTC
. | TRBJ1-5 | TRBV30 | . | CAWEAVTGQPQHF | TGTGCCTGGGAAGCAGTAACAGGGCAGCCCCAGCATTTT
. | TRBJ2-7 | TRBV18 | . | CASSPGAGTNYEQYF | TGTGCCAGCTCACCAGGGGCAGGGACCAACTACGAGCAGTACTTC
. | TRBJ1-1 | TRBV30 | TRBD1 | CAWTTGGRTEAFF | TGTGCCTGGACGACAGGGGGCAGGACTGAAGCTTTCTTT
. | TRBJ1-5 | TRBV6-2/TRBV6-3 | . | CASSFGLSNQPQHF | TGTGCCAGCAGTTTCGGTCTGAGCAATCAGCCCCAGCATTTT
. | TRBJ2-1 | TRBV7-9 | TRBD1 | CASSPGTGVGFDEQFF | TGTGCCAGCAGCCCCGGGACAGGAGTGGGTTTCGATGAGCAGTTCTTC
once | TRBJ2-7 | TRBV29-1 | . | CSVEGARAYEQYF | TGCAGCGTAGAGGGAGCAAGAGCTTACGAGCAGTACTTC
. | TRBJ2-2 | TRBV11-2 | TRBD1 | CASSPGTGVGTGELFF | TGTGCCAGCAGCCCGGGGACAGGGGTGGGCACCGGGGAGCTGTTTTTT
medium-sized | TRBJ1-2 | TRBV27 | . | CASSPGASYGYTF | TGTGCCAGCAGCCCCGGGGCCTCCTATGGCTACACCTTC
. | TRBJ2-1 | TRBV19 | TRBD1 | CATWDRELYNEQFF | TGTGCCACCTGGGACAGGGAGCTCTACAATGAGCAGTTCTTC
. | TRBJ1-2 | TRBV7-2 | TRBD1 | CASSFWTGGSYGYTF | TGTGCCAGCAGCTTTTGGACAGGGGGCAGCTATGGCTACACCTTC
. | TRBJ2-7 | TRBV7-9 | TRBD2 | CASSSTGTSNYEQYF | TGTGCCAGCAGCTCCACCGGGACTAGCAACTACGAGCAGTACTTC
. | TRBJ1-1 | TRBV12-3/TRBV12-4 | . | CASREPLTEAFF | TGTGCCAGCAGGGAGCCCCTAACTGAAGCTTTCTTT
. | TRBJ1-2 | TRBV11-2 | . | CASSSPRDPLRSNYGYTF | TGTGCCAGCAGCTCTCCTCGGGACCCTTTGAGGAGTAACTATGGCTACACCTTC
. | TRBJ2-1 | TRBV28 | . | CASSPEISYNEQFF | TGTGCCAGCAGTCCAGAGATCTCCTACAATGAGCAGTTCTTC
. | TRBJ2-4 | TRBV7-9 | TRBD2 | CASSKVAGGRNIQYF | TGTGCCAGCAGCAAAGTAGCGGGAGGGAGAAACATTCAGTACTTC
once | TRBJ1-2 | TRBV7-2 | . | CASSSDSSNYGYTF | TGTGCCAGCAGCTCCGACAGCTCCAACTATGGCTACACCTTC
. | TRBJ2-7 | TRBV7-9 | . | CASSFEGGGGSDEQYF | TGTGCCAGCAGCTTCGAAGGAGGGGGAGGGTCGGACGAGCAGTACTTC
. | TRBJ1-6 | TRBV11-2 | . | CASSASSYNSPLHF | TGTGCCAGCAGCGCTAGCAGCTATAATTCACCCCTCCACTTT
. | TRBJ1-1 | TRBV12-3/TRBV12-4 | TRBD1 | CASIQTGGTEAFF | TGTGCCAGCATCCAAACAGGGGGGACGGAAGCTTTCTTT
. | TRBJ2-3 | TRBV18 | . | CASSPSRQVPDTQYF | TGTGCCAGCTCACCAAGTCGACAGGTCCCAGATACGCAGTATTTT
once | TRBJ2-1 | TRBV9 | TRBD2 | CASSVDRLAGRNNEQFF | TGTGCCAGCAGCGTAGATCGCCTAGCGGGACGAAACAATGAGCAGTTCTTC
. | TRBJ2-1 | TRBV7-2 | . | CASSLLGLTINEQFF | TGTGCCAGCAGCTTACTAGGACTCACCATCAATGAGCAGTTCTTC
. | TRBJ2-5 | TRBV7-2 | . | CASSLRWGQETQYF | TGTGCCAGCAGCTTACGGTGGGGACAAGAGACCCAGTACTTC
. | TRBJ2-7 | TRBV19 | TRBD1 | CASSILQTGKDEQYF | TGTGCCAGTAGTATACTCCAGACAGGGAAGGACGAGCAGTACTTC
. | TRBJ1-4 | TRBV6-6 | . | CASSLYFATNEKLFF | TGTGCCAGCAGTCTTTATTTCGCAACTAATGAAAAACTGTTTTTT
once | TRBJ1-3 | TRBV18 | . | CASSPSGLSGNTIYF | TGTGCCAGCTCACCATCGGGACTCTCTGGAAACACCATATATTTT
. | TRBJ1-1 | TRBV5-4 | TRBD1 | CASSTGGAEAFF | TGTGCCAGCAGCACAGGGGGCGCGGAAGCTTTCTTT
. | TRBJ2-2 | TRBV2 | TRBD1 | CASILDRGNTGELFF | TGTGCCAGCATTCTCGACAGGGGAAACACCGGGGAGCTGTTTTTT
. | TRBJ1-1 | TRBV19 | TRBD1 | CASSIDGGGSRFF | TGTGCCAGTAGTATAGATGGAGGGGGCAGTAGGTTCTTT
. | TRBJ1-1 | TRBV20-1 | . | CSARDRTEAFF | TGCAGTGCTAGAGATCGCACTGAAGCTTTCTTT
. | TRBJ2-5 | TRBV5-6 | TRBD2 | CASSLWGGETQYF | TGTGCCAGCAGCTTGTGGGGGGGAGAGACCCAGTACTTC
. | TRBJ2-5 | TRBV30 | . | CAWSPRETQYF | TGTGCCTGGAGTCCAAGAGAGACCCAGTACTTC
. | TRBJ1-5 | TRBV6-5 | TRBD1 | CASSSGQGPNQPQHF | TGTGCCAGCAGTTCGGGACAGGGGCCCAATCAGCCCCAGCATTTT
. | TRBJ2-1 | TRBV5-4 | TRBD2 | CASSAGLAGDSEQFF | TGTGCCAGCAGCGCGGGACTAGCGGGAGATAGTGAGCAGTTCTTC
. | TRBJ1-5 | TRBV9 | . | CASSPTQVAQPQHF | TGTGCCAGCAGCCCAACACAGGTTGCCCAGCCCCAGCATTTT
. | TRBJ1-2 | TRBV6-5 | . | CASSPEGLLFYGYTF | TGTGCCAGCAGTCCCGAGGGACTTCTATTCTATGGCTACACCTTC
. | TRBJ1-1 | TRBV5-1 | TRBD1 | CASRLGQENTEAFF | TGCGCCAGCAGACTGGGACAGGAGAACACTGAAGCTTTCTTT